One sample yielded the 6 T cell receptor beta chains listed below, sequenced in a study of response to subunit inactivated influenza vaccine. TCRdb passed the RT-PCR reads through MiXCR, listing each CDR3 protein once. The sample includes about 570,000 distinct CDR3 sequences, approximately 12% of them seen just once. Source: PBMCs from blood, taken on the day of vaccination. These TCRs come from a man in his fifties or sixties who received an inactivated influenza vaccine.

V is TRBV7-2 and J is TRBJ2-3; D not certain. Looked up from germline, CDR1 is SGHTA and CDR2 is FQGNSA. This CDR3 contains 14 residues. V shed 5 bases and J shed 2 bases, with 11 bases lying between them. This CDR3 reads CASSNRAFTDTQYF. The CDR3 DNA reads as TGTGCCAGCAGCAATCGGGCCTTCACAGATACGCAGTATTTT. The full variable domain, its missing parts supplied by reference TRBV7-2 and TRBJ2-3, is GAGVSQSPSNKVTEKGKDVELRCDPISGHTALYWYRQSLGQGLEFLIYFQGNSAPDKSGLPSDRFSAERTGGSVSTLTIQRTQQEDSAVYLCASSNRAFTDTQYFGPGTRLTVL.

The rearrangement joins TRBV5-1 to TRBJ1-2; D is ambiguous. The CDR3 covers 12 residues. The germline V gene has CDR1 SGHRS and CDR2 YFSETQ. V was shortened by 0 bases and J by 7 bases, with 7 bases between the two germline ends. CDR3 sequence: CASSLVPGGYTF. The CDR3 DNA sequence: TGCGCCAGCAGCTTGGTTCCAGGTGGCTACACCTTC.

The sample holds a few counts of this clonotype. The genes are TRBV15 and TRBJ1-2; 7 bases are a match to TRBD1. The CDR3 runs 17 residues. CDR1 is LNHNV and CDR2 is YYDKDF in the germline V gene (reference sequence). V lost 5 bases and J lost 5; bases outside the gene matches: 17. The CDR3 DNA follows: TGTGCCACCAGCCCACTAGTATTCAGACAGGGAAAATATGGCTACACCTTC. As protein: CATSPLVFRQGKYGYTF.

This clonotype occurred a few times. The chain recombines TRBV3-1 with TRBJ2-3, with D possibly matching TRBD2 (5 bases). CDR1 and CDR2 (germline): LGHDT, YNNKEL (reference sequence). This CDR3 has 16 amino acids. The ends were cut back, 1 base at V and 0 bases at J, with 11 bases in the middle. The chain's CDR3 is CASSQVLAVSTDTQYF. The DNA for the CDR3 is TGTGCCAGCAGCCAAGTTCTAGCAGTTAGCACAGATACGCAGTATTTT.

V usage is TRBV28 and J usage is TRBJ2-7; 10 bases are shared with TRBD2. V shed 3 bases and J 4 bases; nucleotides not matched to a gene: 12. The CDR3 is 17 residues long. Germline CDR1 MDHEN, CDR2 SYDVKM. This CDR3 reads CASSFRLAGVGGYEQYF. CDR3 coding DNA: TGTGCCAGCAGTTTCCGGCTAGCGGGAGTAGGAGGGTACGAGCAGTACTTC.

The chain is built from TRBV5-1 and TRBJ2-3; TRBD2 is a possible D gene (5 bases). Germline lookup yields CDR1 SGHRS and CDR2 YFSETQ. CDR3 length equals 16 residues. V was shortened by 4 bases and J by 1 base, with 16 bases between the two germline ends. CDR3 amino acids: CASSLGVYKGTDTQYF. The DNA of the CDR3 is TGCGCCAGCAGCCTCGGGGTTTATAAAGGCACAGATACGCAGTATTTT.